The 28 T cell receptor beta chains presented below share a single source sample, sequenced in a study of blood T cell repertoires in COVID-19 (dated by TCRdb to the early 2020s). To prepare the library, the immunoSEQ multiplex PCR assay was applied. TCRdb took this table from immuneACCESS and kept in-frame rearrangements with V and J called. Such tables lack part of the clones; where checked against another copy, unresolved V genes explain under half of the gap, and the rest is unexplained. Here the sample has 210,000 or so clones; around 81% occur a single time. 6.5% to 9% of the sample rests with the top ten. Sequencing was performed on PBMCs or T cells enriched from blood (not recorded which). The receptors come from a woman in her thirties or forties with acute COVID-19.

This clone was recorded only once. The chain has TRBV28 and TRBJ1-2, with D perhaps matching TRBD1 (6 bases). CDR1 and CDR2 from the germline V gene are MDHEN and SYDVKM. Trimming shortened V by 10 bases and J by 5 bases, and 14 bases separated the two germline ends. This CDR3 region has 12 residues. The CDR3 loop is CATREGGYGYTF. The CDR3 DNA sequence: TGTGCCACCCGGGAAGGGGGTTATGGCTACACCTTC.

This clone occurred once. V usage is TRBV5-8 and J usage is TRBJ1-2, with 7 bases lining up with TRBD1. This CDR3 spans 14 amino acids. Germline values: CDR1 SGHTS, CDR2 YDEGEE. V shed 3 bases, J shed 4 bases, and the junction held 6 bases outside the gene matches. The CDR3 reads CASSSRGFGYGYTF. CDR3 DNA: TGTGCCAGCAGCTCCAGGGGGTTCGGCTATGGCTACACCTTC.

V usage is TRBV5-1 and J usage is TRBJ1-1, with 8 bases aligning to TRBD1. Germline CDR1 reads SGHRS; CDR2 reads YFSETQ. The V segment lost 5 bases and the J segment 5 bases; nucleotides outside the gene matches: 8. This CDR3 is 14 amino acids long. The CDR3 nucleotides read TGCGCCAGCAGTCCTGACAGGGGAGGAACTGAAGCTTTCTTT. Encoded protein: CASSPDRGGTEAFF.

The V and J genes are TRBV6-2 or TRBV6-3 and TRBJ2-1; 7 bases fit TRBD2. J gave up 7 bases and V 6 bases, and 9 bases lay outside the gene matches. This CDR3 has 14 amino acids. CDR1 and CDR2 from the germline V gene are MNHEY and SVGEGT. In DNA form, the CDR3 reads TGTGCCAGCAGCCTAGCGGCCGGGGGGAATGAGCAGTTCTTC. It yields the protein CASSLAAGGNEQFF.

This clone was counted a single time. V and J are TRBV28 and TRBJ1-1; D possibly corresponds to TRBD1 (5 bases). The germline V gene has CDR1 MDHEN and CDR2 SYDVKM. The CDR3 covers 13 residues. V was cut by 7 bases and J by 1 base, with 10 bases left in between. The CDR3 sequence is CASTAQANTEAFF. In DNA, the CDR3 is TGTGCCAGCACCGCACAGGCGAACACTGAAGCTTTCTTT.

The rearrangement uses TRBV15 and TRBJ2-7; weak D call: TRBD2 (5 bases). In germline, CDR1 is LNHNV, CDR2 YYDKDF (reference sequence). V lost 3 bases and J lost 0, with 12 bases in between. The CDR3 extends over 15 amino acids. Here the CDR3 DNA reads TGTGCCACCAGCAGCCCTGCTGCGGGCTCCTACGAGCAGTACTTC. This gives the protein CATSSPAAGSYEQYF.

This chain connects TRBV27 to TRBJ2-1; 14 nucleotides line up with TRBD2. The V segment lost 5 bases and the J segment 9 bases; nucleotides outside the gene matches: 6. CDR3 length equals 15 residues. Per germline, CDR1 MNHEY and CDR2 SMNVEV (reference sequence). The CDR3 sequence is CASSLRLAGGGEQFF. The CDR3 DNA follows: TGTGCCAGCAGTCTCCGACTAGCGGGGGGGGGTGAGCAGTTCTTC.

V gene TRBV2 combines with J gene TRBJ1-3; D may be TRBD1 (5 bases). This CDR3 contains 13 residues. The germline CDR1 and CDR2 sequences are SNHLY and FYNNEI. V dropped 6 bases and J dropped 4 bases, with 10 bases sitting between them. CDR3 in amino acids: CASSREAGNTIYF. In nucleotides, the CDR3 is TGTGCCAGCAGCAGGGAAGCGGGAAACACCATATATTTT.

The chain employs TRBV6-1 and TRBJ1-2; 8 positions match TRBD1. With V trimmed by 3 bases and J by 8 bases, 5 bases remained unmatched. The V gene's germline CDR1 is MNHNS and CDR2 SASEGT. The CDR3 is 13 amino acids. CDR3 region: CASSDGQGGGYTF. In nucleotides, the CDR3 is TGTGCCAGCAGTGATGGACAGGGCGGAGGCTACACCTTC.

This chain links TRBV28 with TRBJ2-7, with D tentatively TRBD2 (6 bases). The length of the CDR3 is 16 residues. With 3 bases removed from V and 6 bases from J, the gap between germline ends came to 21 bases. CDR1 is MDHEN, CDR2 SYDVKM, per germline. The CDR3 nucleotides read TGTGCCAGCAGTTTCCCCCCTGGAGGGCAGTGGATCGAGCAGTACTTC. As protein: CASSFPPGGQWIEQYF. Filled out from reference TRBV28 and TRBJ2-7, the complete variable domain reads DVKVTQSSRYLVKRTGEKVFLECVQDMDHENMFWYRQDPGLGLRLIYFSYDVKMKEKGDIPEGYSVSREKKERFSLILESASTNQTSMYLCASSFPPGGQWIEQYFGPGTRLTVT.

This rearrangement joins TRBV20-1 to TRBJ2-1; D not certain. The ends were cut back, 8 bases at V and 4 bases at J, with 9 bases in the middle. Germline V gene sequence: CDR1 DFQATT, CDR2 SNEGSKA (reference sequence). CDR3 length: 11 residues. CDR3 sequence reads: CSIERYNEQFF. As DNA, the CDR3 is TGCAGTATCGAGAGGTACAATGAGCAGTTCTTC.

The chain combines TRBV7-9 with TRBJ1-1, with 7 bases aligning to TRBD1. V was clipped by 4 bases and J by 4 bases; unmatched bases: 3. This CDR3 spans 13 amino acids. From germline, CDR1 is SEHNR and CDR2 FQNEAQ (reference sequence). CDR3 DNA: TGTGCCAGCAGCTCCCAGGGGGTCACTGAAGCTTTCTTT. It translates to CASSSQGVTEAFF.

The V call is TRBV10-3, the J call TRBJ2-2, with TRBD2 as a possible D gene (5 bases). The CDR3 runs to 14 residues. Looked up from germline, CDR1 is ENHRY and CDR2 is SYGVKD. Trimming removed 2 bases at V and 3 bases at J, with 7 bases between. Here the CDR3 reads CAISENSDTGELFF. The CDR3 DNA reads as TGTGCCATCAGTGAGAATAGCGACACCGGGGAGCTGTTTTTT.

This chain uses TRBV27 with TRBJ2-7; possibly TRBD1 for D (6 bases). Trimming took off 6 bases at V and 2 bases at J, with 17 bases between the two ends. Germline V gives CDR1 MNHEY, CDR2 SMNVEV (reference sequence). The CDR3 runs to 15 residues. CDR3 nucleotide sequence: TGTGCCAGCAGGATAACCTCCGGGACAACCTACGAGCAGTACTTC. Translated, it gives CASRITSGTTYEQYF.

This clone was detected a few times. The CDR3 loop is CASSFLAGGAYEQYF. CDR3 DNA: TGTGCCAGCAGTTTTCTGGCGGGAGGCGCCTACGAGCAGTACTTC. The chain employs TRBV28 and TRBJ2-7, with TRBD2 matching 8 bases. Germline assignment: CDR1 MDHEN and CDR2 SYDVKM. This CDR3 region has 15 residues. V trimming: 3 bases; J trimming: 2 bases; junction bases outside the gene matches: 6.

The chain has TRBV14 and TRBJ2-1; D is perhaps TRBD1 (6 bases). CDR1 SGHDN and CDR2 FVKESK come from the germline V gene. Deletions cut 6 bases from V and 3 bases from J, with 9 bases between. This CDR3 comprises 13 residues. The DNA of the CDR3 is TGTGCCAGCAGTTCACAGGGCTACAATGAGCAGTTCTTC. It encodes CASSSQGYNEQFF.

The V call is TRBV3-1 (or the pseudogene TRBV3-2), the J call TRBJ2-5, with 7 bases lining up with TRBD1. The CDR3 runs to 13 residues. After removal of 4 bases from V and 6 bases from J, the junction contained 5 bases not matched to a gene. Germline V gives CDR1 LGHDT, CDR2 YNNKEL (reference sequence). The CDR3 region is CASSRDREQTQYF. CDR3 bases: TGTGCCAGCAGCCGAGACAGGGAACAGACCCAGTACTTC.

The chain combines TRBV28 with TRBJ2-1, with D unresolved. The germline V and J ends were trimmed by 6 bases and 7 bases, with 4 bases remaining between them. This CDR3 region has 10 residues. Looked up from germline, CDR1 is MDHEN and CDR2 is SYDVKM. The CDR3 DNA reads TGTGCCAGCAGCCTTAATGAGCAGTTCTTC. As protein: CASSLNEQFF.

This chain links TRBV5-1 with TRBJ1-1, with 7 bases lining up with TRBD1. The CDR3 has 13 amino acids. CDR1 is SGHRS, CDR2 YFSETQ, per germline. Unmatched junction bases numbered 5, after V lost 4 bases and J lost 5 bases. CDR3 nucleotides: TGCGCCAGCAGCACGGGACAGCGGACTGAAGCTTTCTTT. This codes for CASSTGQRTEAFF.

This chain joins TRBV28 and TRBJ2-3; perhaps TRBD2 as D (6 bases). The ends were cut back, 5 bases at V and 2 bases at J, with 14 bases in the middle. From germline, CDR1 is MDHEN and CDR2 SYDVKM. The CDR3 runs to 15 residues. The chain's CDR3 is CASSAGGGATDTQYF. DNA of the CDR3: TGTGCCAGCAGTGCCGGTGGAGGGGCCACAGATACGCAGTATTTT. The whole variable domain, remainder taken from reference TRBV28 and TRBJ2-3, is DVKVTQSSRYLVKRTGEKVFLECVQDMDHENMFWYRQDPGLGLRLIYFSYDVKMKEKGDIPEGYSVSREKKERFSLILESASTNQTSMYLCASSAGGGATDTQYFGPGTRLTVL.

The chain employs TRBV6-5 and TRBJ1-2; D is undetermined. The V gene's germline CDR1 is MNHEY and CDR2 SVGAGI. V was trimmed by 0 bases and J by 4 bases, leaving 6 bases between them. The CDR3 consists of 13 residues. The CDR3 sequence: CASSYSSVYGYTF. Here the CDR3 DNA reads TGTGCCAGCAGTTACTCGTCCGTCTATGGCTACACCTTC.

The rearrangement uses TRBV10-3 and TRBJ1-1, with D possibly TRBD1 on 6 matching bases. The CDR3 extends over 14 amino acids. Between the trimmed V and J ends, which lost 5 bases and 0 bases, there was a span of 10 bases. Germline V gene lookup returns CDR1 ENHRY and CDR2 SYGVKD. This CDR3 reads CAISRTDLNTEAFF. The CDR3 region has the DNA TGTGCCATCAGTAGGACAGACCTGAACACTGAAGCTTTCTTT.

This chain joins TRBV5-4 and TRBJ1-3; no clear D. The CDR3 extends over 16 amino acids. The V end lost 2 bases, the J end lost 0 bases, and 12 bases lay between the germline ends. Germline CDR1 SGHNT, CDR2 YYREEE (reference sequence). Written as DNA, the CDR3 is TGTGCCAGCAGCTTCGCGGCAGCCCTCTCTGGAAACACCATATATTTT. This encodes CASSFAAALSGNTIYF.

This sequence joins TRBV13 and TRBJ1-3; the match to TRBD1 covers 12 bases. CDR1 is PRHDT, CDR2 FYEKMQ, per germline (reference sequence). V lost 5 bases, J lost 7 bases, and 6 bases stayed unmatched. The CDR3 sequence is 15 residues long. Written as DNA, the CDR3 is TGTGCCAGCAGCCGGAGAGGGACAGGGGGCAACACCATATATTTT. As protein: CASSRRGTGGNTIYF.

The rearrangement joins TRBV2 to TRBJ2-7; 7 bases are a match to TRBD1. V lost 6 bases, J lost 4 bases, and 9 bases stayed unmatched. This CDR3 comprises 14 residues. Germline CDR1 is SNHLY and CDR2 is FYNNEI. CDR3: CASRPTGTVYEQYF. In DNA, the CDR3 is TGTGCCAGCAGGCCCACCGGGACAGTGTACGAGCAGTACTTC.

V gene TRBV5-1 combines with J gene TRBJ1-4; 9 positions match TRBD1. The CDR3 consists of 15 residues. Germline CDR1 is SGHRS and CDR2 is YFSETQ. Trimming removed 1 base from V and 8 bases from J; junction bases left unmatched: 6. The CDR3 protein is CASSLYQGQGEKLFF. In DNA form, the CDR3 reads TGCGCCAGCAGCTTGTATCAGGGACAGGGAGAAAAACTGTTTTTT. Drawing the rest from reference TRBV5-1 and TRBJ1-4, the complete variable domain is KAGVTQTPRYLIKTRGQQVTLSCSPISGHRSVSWYQQTPGQGLQFLFEYFSETQRNKGNFPGRFSGRQFSNSRSEMNVSTLELGDSALYLCASSLYQGQGEKLFFGSGTQLSVL.

J is TRBJ1-1 and V is TRBV5-1, with D possibly being TRBD1 (6 bases). The CDR3 extends over 13 amino acids. Germline lookup yields CDR1 SGHRS and CDR2 YFSETQ. V lost 5 bases to trimming and J lost 2 bases, with 10 bases between them. In nucleotides, the CDR3 is TGCGCCAGCAGGTCGGGACAAAACACTGAAGCTTTCTTT. It codes for CASRSGQNTEAFF.

The CDR3, as DNA: TGTGCCAGCAGTCCAAACAGGGGATTCTACGAGCAGTACTTC. It translates to CASSPNRGFYEQYF. The chain recombines TRBV27 with TRBJ2-7, with 7 bases that match TRBD1. The CDR3 consists of 14 residues. The germline V gene encodes CDR1 MNHEY and CDR2 SMNVEV (reference sequence). With 5 bases clipped from V and 3 bases from J, the junction kept 7 bases outside the gene matches.